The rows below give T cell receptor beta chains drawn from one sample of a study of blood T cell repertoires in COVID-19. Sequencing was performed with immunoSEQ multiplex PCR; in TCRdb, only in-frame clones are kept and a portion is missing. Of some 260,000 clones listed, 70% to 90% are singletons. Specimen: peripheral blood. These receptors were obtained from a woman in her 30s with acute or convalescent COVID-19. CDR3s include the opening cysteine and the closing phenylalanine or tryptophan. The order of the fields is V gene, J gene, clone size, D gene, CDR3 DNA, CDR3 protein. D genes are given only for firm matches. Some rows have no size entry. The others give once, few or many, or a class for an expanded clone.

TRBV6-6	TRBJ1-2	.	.	TGTGCCAGCAGCTATCAACAAGCCCAGGGGTATGGCTACACCTTC	CASSYQQAQGYGYTF
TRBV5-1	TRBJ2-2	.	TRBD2	TGCGCCAGCAGCCCTGGGACTAGCGGGGCCACCGGGGAGCTGTTTTTT	CASSPGTSGATGELFF
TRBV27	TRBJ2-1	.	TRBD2	TGTGCCAGCAGTCTAGCGGGGGCCTACAATGAGCAGTTCTTC	CASSLAGAYNEQFF
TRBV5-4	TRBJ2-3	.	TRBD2	TGTGCCAGCAGCGGCGAGACGAGCGGGGGTAGCACAGATACGCAGTATTTT	CASSGETSGGSTDTQYF
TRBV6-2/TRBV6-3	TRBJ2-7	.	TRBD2	TGTGCCAGCAGTGCGGGACTACTTTCCTACGAGCAGTACTTC	CASSAGLLSYEQYF
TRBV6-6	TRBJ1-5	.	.	TGTGCCAGCAGTTTTGCCGGGGGGAGAGTCAATCAGCCCCAGCATTTT	CASSFAGGRVNQPQHF
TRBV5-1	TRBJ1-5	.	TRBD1	TGCGCCAGCAGCTTGAGTACAGGGGGTAATCAGCCCCAGCATTTT	CASSLSTGGNQPQHF
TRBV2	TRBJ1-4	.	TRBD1	TGTGCCAGCAGTGAAGTTCAAGGGACAGGGAATGAAAAACTGTTTTTT	CASSEVQGTGNEKLFF
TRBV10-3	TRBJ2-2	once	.	TGTGCCATCACACAGGCCGGGGAGCTGTTTTTT	CAITQAGELFF
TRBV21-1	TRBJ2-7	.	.	TGTGCCAGCAGCAAAAGGATAGCGGGAGGGGTCGGCGAGCAGTACTTC	CASSKRIAGGVGEQYF
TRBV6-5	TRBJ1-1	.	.	TGTGCCAGCAGTTGGGCGGTACAGGGAAGCACTGAAGCTTTCTTT	CASSWAVQGSTEAFF
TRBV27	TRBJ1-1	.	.	TGTGCCAGCAGTACAGGGTCCTCCCGCGGGGCTTTCTTT	CASSTGSSRGAFF
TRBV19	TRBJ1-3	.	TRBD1	TGTGCCAGTAGTAAGACCGGGACAGGGGCTGGAAACACCATATATTTT	CASSKTGTGAGNTIYF
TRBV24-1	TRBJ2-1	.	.	TGTGCCACCACAGCGGAGAGGTTTAATGAGCAGTTCTTC	CATTAERFNEQFF
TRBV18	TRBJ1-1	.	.	TGTGCCAGCTCACCACTCAGGGACACTGAAGCTTTCTTT	CASSPLRDTEAFF
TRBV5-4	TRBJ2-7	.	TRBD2	TGTGCCAGCAGCTTAACGAGCGGGAGGACCTACGAGCAGTACTTC	CASSLTSGRTYEQYF
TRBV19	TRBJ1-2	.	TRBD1	TGTGCCAGTAGACCCGACAGGGATAACTATGGCTACACCTTC	CASRPDRDNYGYTF
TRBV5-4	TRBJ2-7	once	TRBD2	TGTGCCAGTAGAACTAGCGGGACGACCTACGAGCAGTACTTC	CASRTSGTTYEQYF
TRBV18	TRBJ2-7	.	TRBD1	TGTGCCAGCTCACAACAGGGGTACGAGCAGTACTTC	CASSQQGYEQYF
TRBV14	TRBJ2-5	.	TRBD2	TGTGCCAGCAGCCAATTGCTAGCGGGGCTCCAAGAGACCCAGTACTTC	CASSQLLAGLQETQYF
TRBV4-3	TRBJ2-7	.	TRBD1	TGCGCCAGCAGCCAATGGGGACAGGGCTACGAGCAGTACTTC	CASSQWGQGYEQYF
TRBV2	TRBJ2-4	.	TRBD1	TGTGCCAGCAGAACCCGGACAGGGGACATTCAGTACTTC	CASRTRTGDIQYF
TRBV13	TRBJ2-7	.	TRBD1	TGTGCCAGCAGCTTAGATGGCGGACCAGGGGGCTACGAGCAGTACTTC	CASSLDGGPGGYEQYF
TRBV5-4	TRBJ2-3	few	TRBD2	TGTGCCAGCAGCTTCGAACTAGCGAAAAGCACAGATACGCAGTATTTT	CASSFELAKSTDTQYF
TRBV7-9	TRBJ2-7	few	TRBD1	TGTGCCAGCAGCCAAGCCGGGACAGGGCACGAGCAGTACTTC	CASSQAGTGHEQYF
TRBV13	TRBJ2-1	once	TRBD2	TGTGCCAGCAGCTTAGGCCTGGCTAGCGGAGACAATGAGCAGTTCTTC	CASSLGLASGDNEQFF
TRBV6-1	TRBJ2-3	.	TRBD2	TGTGCCAGCAGTGAAGAGGATAGCGGGAGTGTTGCAGATACGCAGTATTTT	CASSEEDSGSVADTQYF
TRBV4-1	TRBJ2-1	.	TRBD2	TGCGCCAGCAGCCAAGAAAGGAGGACTAGCGGGAGAAAAACCTACAATGAGCAGTTCTTC	CASSQERRTSGRKTYNEQFF
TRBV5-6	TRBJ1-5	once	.	TGTGCCAGCAGCTTACCGGGGTATCAGCCCCAGCATTTT	CASSLPGYQPQHF
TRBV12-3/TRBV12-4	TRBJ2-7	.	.	TGTGCCAGCAGTTTAGCTAGAGGGAACGAGCAGTACTTC	CASSLARGNEQYF
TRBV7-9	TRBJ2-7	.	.	TGTGCCAGCAGCTTTGGTCCTCTTTCGGGATTCAGCTACGAGCAGTACTTC	CASSFGPLSGFSYEQYF
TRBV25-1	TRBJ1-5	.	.	TGTGCCAGCAGTGCGATGCAGGTCAATCAGCCCCAGCATTTT	CASSAMQVNQPQHF
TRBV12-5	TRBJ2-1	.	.	TGTGCTAGTGGTTCCCGGGAACATGAGTTCTTC	CASGSREHEFF
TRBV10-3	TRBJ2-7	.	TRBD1	TGTGCCATCAAAAAAGGCAGGGGGCCGTACGAGCAGTACTTC	CAIKKGRGPYEQYF